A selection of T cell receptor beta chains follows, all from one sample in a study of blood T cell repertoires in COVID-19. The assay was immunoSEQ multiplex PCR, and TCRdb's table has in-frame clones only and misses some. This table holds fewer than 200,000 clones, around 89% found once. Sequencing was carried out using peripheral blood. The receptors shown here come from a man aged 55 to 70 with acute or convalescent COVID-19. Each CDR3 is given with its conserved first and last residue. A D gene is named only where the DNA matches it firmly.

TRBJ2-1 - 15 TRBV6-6 CASSYEAPSYNEQFF
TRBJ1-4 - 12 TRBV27 CASGEGDEKLFF
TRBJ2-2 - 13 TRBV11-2 CASSLDRAGELFF
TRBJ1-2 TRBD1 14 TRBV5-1 CASSLTGGYYGYTF
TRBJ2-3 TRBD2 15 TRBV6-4 CASSARAGESDTQYF
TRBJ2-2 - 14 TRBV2 CASSGRRGTGELFF
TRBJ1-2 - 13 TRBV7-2 CASSFSEDYGYTF
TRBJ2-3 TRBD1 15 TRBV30 CAWSTGTVSTDTQYF
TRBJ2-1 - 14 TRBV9 CASSVRHEYNEQFF
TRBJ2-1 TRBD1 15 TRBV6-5 CASRTGTVLVNEQFF
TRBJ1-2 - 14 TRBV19 CASSIRRQNYGYTF
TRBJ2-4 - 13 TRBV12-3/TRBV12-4 CASKIEGLQGQYF
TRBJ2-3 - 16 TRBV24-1 CATSDRYRGSTDTQYF
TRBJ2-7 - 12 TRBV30 CAAGLTSYEQYF
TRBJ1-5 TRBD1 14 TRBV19 CASRPDRTTGPQHF
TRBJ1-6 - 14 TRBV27 CASSFSRGESPLHF
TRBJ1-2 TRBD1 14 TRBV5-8 CASSFLLTGEGYTF
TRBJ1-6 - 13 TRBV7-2 CASSLERSSPLHF
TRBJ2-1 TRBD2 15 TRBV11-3 CASSPSGSGRNEQFF
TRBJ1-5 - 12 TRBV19 CASSQSNQPQHF
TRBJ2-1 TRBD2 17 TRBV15 CATSRGAISGSRYEQFF
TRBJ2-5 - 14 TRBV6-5 CASSPLTAPGTQYF
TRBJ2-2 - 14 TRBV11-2 CASSLNRATGELFF
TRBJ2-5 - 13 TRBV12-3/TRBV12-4 CASRQGGQETQYF
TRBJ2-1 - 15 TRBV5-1 CASSLKQPGRNEQFF
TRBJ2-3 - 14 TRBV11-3 CASSFQVGTDTQYF
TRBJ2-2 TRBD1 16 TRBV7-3 CASSPSGTGSTGELFF
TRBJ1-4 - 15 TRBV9 CASSPDGPGEEKLFF
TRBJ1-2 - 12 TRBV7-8 CASSLQGYGYTF
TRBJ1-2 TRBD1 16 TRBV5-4 CASSFPMGQGAPGYTF
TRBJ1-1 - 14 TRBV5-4 CASSRQAPGTEAFF
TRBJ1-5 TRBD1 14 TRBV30 CAWSPTGGVQPQHF
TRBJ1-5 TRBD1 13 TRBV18 CASSPRQGEPQHF
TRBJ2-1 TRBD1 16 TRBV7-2 CASSPPGQGTPKVQFF
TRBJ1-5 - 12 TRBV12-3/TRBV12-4 CASSEREQPQHF
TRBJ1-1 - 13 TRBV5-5 CASLGQTNSEAFF
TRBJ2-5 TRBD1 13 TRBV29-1 CSVGRQGEETQYF
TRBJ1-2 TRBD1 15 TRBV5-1 CASSLEGQGHYGYTF
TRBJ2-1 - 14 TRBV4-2 CASSQDPGDNEQFF
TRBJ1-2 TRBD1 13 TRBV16 CASSLDRVWGYTF
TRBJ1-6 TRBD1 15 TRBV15 CATSRAGQGRSPLHF
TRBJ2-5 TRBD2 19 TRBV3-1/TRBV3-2 CASSQVEASGGRWKETQYF
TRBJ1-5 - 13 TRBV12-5 CASGLTRGQPQHF
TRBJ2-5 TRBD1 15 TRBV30 CAWRTGTGVRGPQYF
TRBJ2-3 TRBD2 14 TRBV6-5 CASRLAGGTDTQYF
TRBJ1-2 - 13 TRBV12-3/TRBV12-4 CASSTTTGPGYTF
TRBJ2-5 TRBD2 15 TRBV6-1 CASSEGSGGAETQYF
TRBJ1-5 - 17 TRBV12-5 CASGLGQDALSNQPQHF
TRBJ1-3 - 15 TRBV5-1 CASSLSTTAGNTIYF
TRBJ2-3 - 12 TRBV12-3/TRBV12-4 CASSLSEDTQYF
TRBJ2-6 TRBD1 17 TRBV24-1 CATSGTGFPSGANVLTF
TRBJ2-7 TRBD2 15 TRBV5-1 CASSLGAGVGHEQYF
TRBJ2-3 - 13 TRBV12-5 CASGSHRTDTQYF
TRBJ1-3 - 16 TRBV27 CASSSLRGPKGNTIYF
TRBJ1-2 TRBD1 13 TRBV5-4 CASSFDRANGYTF
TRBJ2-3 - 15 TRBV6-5 CASTTGWGGTDTQYF
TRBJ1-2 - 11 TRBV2 CASTQGGGYTF
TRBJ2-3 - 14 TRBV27 CASSSYYVPDTQYF
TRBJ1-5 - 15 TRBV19 CASNQVGQGNQPQHF
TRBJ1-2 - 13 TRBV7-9 CASSYREVYGYTF